This T cell receptor beta chain was identified in a study of cytomegalovirus exposure and HLA in healthy donors. Study-wide context: Early released data comprised 80 million to 100 million unique TCRs from HLA-typed donors.

On this clone: Its cognate antigen is unknown.

The study ran its PCR with 60 Vbeta and 13 Jbeta primers. TCRdb keeps only in-frame clones here, not all; method: immunoSEQ multiplex PCR. This table holds 200,000 to 250,000 clones, roughly 84% found once. Findings of the study overall: Most TCR beta V segments were productive about 90% or about 30% of the time in an earlier analysis. Fewer N-insertions than the approximately 700-donor mean were reportedly shown by an Asian-associated ancestry cluster in a later analysis.

This CDR3 has 14 residues. From germline, CDR1 is SGHTA and CDR2 FQGTGA. Trimming removed 5 bases from V and 6 bases from J; junction bases left unmatched: 3. The sample was PBMCs. The J gene is TRBJ2-7, the V gene TRBV7-3; TRBD2 matches 14 bases. The TCR was taken from a man aged 45 to 65 in good health and CMV-seronegative. Written as DNA, the CDR3 is TGTGCCAGCAGCCCCGGGACTAGCGGGAGCGAGCAGTACTTC. It specifies CASSPGTSGSEQYF.